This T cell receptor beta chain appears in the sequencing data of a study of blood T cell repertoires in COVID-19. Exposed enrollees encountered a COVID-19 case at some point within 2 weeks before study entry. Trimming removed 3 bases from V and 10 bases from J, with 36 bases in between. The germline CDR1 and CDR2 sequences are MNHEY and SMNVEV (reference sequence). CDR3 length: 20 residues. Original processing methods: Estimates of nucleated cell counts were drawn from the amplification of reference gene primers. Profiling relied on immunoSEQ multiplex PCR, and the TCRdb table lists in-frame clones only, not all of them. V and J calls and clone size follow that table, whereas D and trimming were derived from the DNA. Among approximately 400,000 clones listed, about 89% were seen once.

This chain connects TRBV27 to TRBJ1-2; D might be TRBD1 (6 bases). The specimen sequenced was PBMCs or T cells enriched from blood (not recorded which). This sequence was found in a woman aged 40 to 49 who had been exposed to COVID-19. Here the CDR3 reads CASSFLSPGPGTRYGLDYTF. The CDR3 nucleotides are TGTGCCAGCAGTTTTCTATCTCCGGGCCCAGGGACAAGATATGGACTGGACTACACCTTC.